The next 17 T cell receptor beta chains were all read from a single sample in a study of T cell responses to AZD1222 COVID-19 vaccine. Assay: immunoSEQ multiplex PCR; the TCRdb copy retains only in-frame clones and omits some. The sample contains 90,000 to 120,000 clones, approximately 87% of which appear only once. Sequenced here: peripheral blood, sampled on day 0 of AZD1222 vaccination. These receptors were obtained from an adult in good health.

The genes are TRBV14 and TRBJ2-2; 7 positions match TRBD2. Germline assignment: CDR1 SGHDN and CDR2 FVKESK. After removal of 3 bases from V and 7 bases from J, the junction contained 2 bases not matched to a gene. The CDR3 is 13 amino acids. CDR3 residues: CASSQRGFGELFF. The DNA for the CDR3 is TGTGCCAGCAGCCAGCGGGGGTTCGGGGAGCTGTTTTTT.

This chain uses TRBV21-1 with TRBJ2-7. TRBV21-1 is labeled a pseudogene. The CDR3 is made up of 17 amino acids. CDR3 DNA: TGTGCCAGCAGCAAAGTTGGGACGGTCCCTTCCCGCTACGAGCAGTACTTC. Translating it yields CASSKVGTVPSRYEQYF.

The rearrangement links TRBV7-9 to TRBJ1-3; the D gene is possibly TRBD1 (6 bases). The CDR3 runs 15 residues. Germline assignment: CDR1 SEHNR and CDR2 FQNEAQ (reference sequence). V shed 5 bases and J shed 8 bases, with 19 bases lying between them. The CDR3 nucleotides are TGTGCCAGCAGCCTGACAGGACAAGTCGGTGACACCATATATTTT. Its translation is CASSLTGQVGDTIYF.

The chain has TRBV21-1 and TRBJ2-2; TRBD1 is taken as the D call from the table, unchecked against the DNA. TRBV21-1 is a pseudogene locus. There are 18 residues in the CDR3. The CDR3 spells CASSKEVWQVGLTGELFF. The DNA for the CDR3 is TGTGCCAGCAGCAAAGAGGTTTGGCAGGTAGGTTTGACCGGGGAGCTGTTTTTT.

This rearrangement joins TRBV7-2 to TRBJ1-2; tentative D call: TRBD1 (6 bases). This CDR3 is built from 12 residues. Trimming left V 8 bases short and J 5 bases short, with 12 bases between. The germline CDR1 and CDR2 sequences are SGHTA and FQGNSA. CDR3 coding DNA: TGTGCCAGCCTCCGGAGGGGGTATGGCTACACCTTC. This sequence encodes CASLRRGYGYTF.

The chain recombines TRBV9 with TRBJ1-2, with D uncertain. V was clipped by 0 bases and J by 7 bases, with 10 bases between them. Per germline, CDR1 SGDLS and CDR2 YYNGEE. The CDR3 spans 13 residues. The CDR3 spells CASSVAAGSGYTF. DNA for the CDR3: TGTGCCAGCAGCGTAGCGGCGGGGTCTGGCTACACCTTC.

This sequence joins TRBV5-4 and TRBJ1-2; D remains unclear. The CDR3 totals 15 residues. Trimming took off 0 bases at V and 4 bases at J, with 13 bases between the two ends. CDR1 SGHNT and CDR2 YYREEE come from the germline V gene (reference sequence). The CDR3 DNA sequence: TGTGCCAGCAGCTTGGTCGGGGTGTTGGGCTATGGCTACACCTTC. Protein product: CASSLVGVLGYGYTF.

The chain employs TRBV6-5 and TRBJ1-1; 9 bases are shared with TRBD1. In germline, CDR1 is MNHEY, CDR2 SVGAGI. With 0 bases clipped from V and 5 bases from J, the junction kept 1 base outside the gene matches. This CDR3 comprises 14 residues. As DNA, the CDR3 is TGTGCCAGCAGTTACTCGACAGGGGGGACTGAAGCTTTCTTT. Translation gives CASSYSTGGTEAFF.

Concerning this clone itself: Distinct nucleotide sequences in the sample also encode this CDR3. The CDR3 coding sequence is TGTGCCAGCTCACAAAACTACGAGCAGTACTTC. Its translation is CASSQNYEQYF. This chain links TRBV18 with TRBJ2-7; D gene unclear. The CDR3 contains 11 residues. The germline CDR1 and CDR2 sequences are KGHSH and LQKENI. The V and J ends lost 4 bases and 3 bases respectively, with 4 bases between them.

The rearrangement uses TRBV7-9 and TRBJ1-2, with D maybe TRBD1 (5 bases). V was trimmed by 3 bases and J by 7 bases, leaving 18 bases between them. The length of the CDR3 is 15 residues. CDR1 and CDR2 from the germline V gene are SEHNR and FQNEAQ (reference sequence). In DNA, the CDR3 is TGTGCCAGCAGCTTTCTGGGGGGGACCCGCGCTGGCTACACCTTC. Amino acids: CASSFLGGTRAGYTF.

The chain uses TRBV6-1 and TRBJ1-1, with a possible D match to TRBD1 (5 bases). Trimming removed 1 base at V and 10 bases at J, with 19 bases between. CDR3 length: 15 residues. Per germline, CDR1 MNHNS and CDR2 SASEGT. The CDR3 spells CASSEGDGADDVAFF. The CDR3 DNA reads as TGTGCCAGCAGTGAAGGGGACGGAGCAGACGATGTAGCTTTCTTT.

This clone is a singleton in its sample. J is TRBJ2-1 and V is TRBV7-2, with TRBD1 identical over 10 bases. With 4 bases clipped from V and 4 bases from J, the junction kept 7 bases outside the gene matches. The CDR3 consists of 16 residues. Germline V CDR1 and CDR2: SGHTA, FQGNSA. The CDR3 spells CASSSSGQGPYNEQFF. The DNA for the CDR3 is TGTGCCAGCAGCTCATCGGGACAGGGGCCTTACAATGAGCAGTTCTTC.

Concerning this clone itself: The sample carries other DNA sequences with the same CDR3. The gene calls are TRBV5-5 and TRBJ1-4, with TRBD1 matching 7 bases. CDR1 SGHKS and CDR2 YYEKEE come from the germline V gene (reference sequence). The length of the CDR3 is 14 residues. V shed 0 bases and J 7 bases; nucleotides not matched to a gene: 3. The chain's CDR3 is CASSLGTGGEKLFF. CDR3 nucleotide sequence: TGTGCCAGCAGCTTGGGGACAGGCGGTGAAAAACTGTTTTTT. The variable domain in full, with the rest retrieved from reference TRBV5-5 and TRBJ1-4, is DAGVTQSPTHLIKTRGQQVTLRCSPISGHKSVSWYQQVLGQGPQFIFQYYEKEERGRGNFPDRFSARQFPNYSSELNVNALLLGDSALYLCASSLGTGGEKLFFGSGTQLSVL.

The J gene is TRBJ2-7, the V gene TRBV4-3; 8 bases agree with TRBD2. Germline CDR1 LGHNA, CDR2 YSLEER. This CDR3 has 17 amino acids. V was pared by 1 base and J by 5 bases, with 13 bases of the junction left unmatched. CDR3 DNA: TGCGCCAGCAGCCAAGCCCCTCACGGGGGGGCTCTTCACGAGCAGTACTTC. Its protein is CASSQAPHGGALHEQYF.

A single count supports this clone. The chain employs TRBV11-3 and TRBJ2-2, with TRBD1 as a possible D gene (5 bases). CDR3 size: 18 residues. The germline V gene encodes CDR1 SGHNT and CDR2 YENEEA. With 3 bases removed from V and 0 bases from J, the gap between germline ends came to 17 bases. The CDR3 loop is CASSFAPITGANTGELFF. CDR3 nucleotides: TGTGCCAGCAGCTTTGCCCCCATTACAGGCGCGAACACCGGGGAGCTGTTTTTT.

The chain recombines TRBV5-1 with TRBJ2-1, with D perhaps matching TRBD1 (6 bases). This CDR3 region has 14 residues. V lost 1 base and J lost 1, with 6 bases in between. CDR1 SGHRS and CDR2 YFSETQ come from the germline V gene. CDR3 sequence: CASSLTGSYNEQFF. CDR3 nucleotides: TGCGCCAGCAGCTTGACAGGGTCCTACAATGAGCAGTTCTTC.

DNA for the CDR3: TGTGCCAGCAGCTCCCAGGGGGGAGGGTCGCCCCAGCATTTT. Its translation: CASSSQGGGSPQHF. This chain uses TRBV7-2 with TRBJ1-5; 7 nucleotides line up with TRBD1. The CDR3 sequence is 14 residues long. Germline CDR1 and CDR2: SGHTA and FQGNSA. Trimming removed 4 bases from V and 9 bases from J; junction bases left unmatched: 9.